The TCR beta chain described here comes from a study of blood T cell repertoires in COVID-19. At the level of the study: Material from acute and convalescent COVID-19 was sourced from the United States, Italy and Spain. The cDNA or gDNA used as material had been derived from T cells, B-cell-depleted T cells, or PBMCs.

Original handling: Amplification of reference gene primers provided the estimated nucleated cell counts. TCRdb's table, derived via immunoSEQ multiplex PCR, lists solely in-frame clones and lacks some. Clone size and V and J calls were adopted from that table, with D and trimming inferred from the DNA. The data show around 130,000 clones, roughly 80% seen once. The CDR3 runs to 15 residues. The germline CDR1 and CDR2 sequences are MDHEN and SYDVKM. Unmatched junction bases numbered 13, after V lost 7 bases and J lost 5 bases. This clonotype was obtained from a man aged 50 or older with acute or convalescent COVID-19. The chain combines TRBV28 with TRBJ2-7; 8 bases align to TRBD2. The sample taken for sequencing was peripheral blood. The CDR3 loop is CASIPGGRGVDEQYF. The CDR3 DNA sequence: TGTGCCAGCATCCCCGGTGGGCGGGGGGTCGACGAGCAGTACTTC.